This T cell receptor (beta chain) was sequenced during a study of T cells in women clearing cervical HPV infection. Study conclusions and caveats: A classifier using richness and V gene abundances reached an AUC of around 0.78.

About this clone: Its target is not known. The CDR3 end falls 3 residues outside the read, so it is completed with the germline J gene.

The repertoire was sequenced with immunoSEQ multiplex PCR; TCRdb's copy has only in-frame clones and lacks some. In all, the sample yields 45,000 to 55,000 clones. The germline V gene encodes CDR1 SGHDT and CDR2 YYEEEE. V trimming: 4 bases; J trimming: 2 bases; junction bases outside the gene matches: 6. This CDR3 spans 14 amino acids. The V call is TRBV5-6, the J call TRBJ2-7; TRBD1 agrees at 7 bases. Input material: blood buffy coat. The source is a woman between 18 and 70 years old with a cervical HPV16 infection that either progressed to CIN3+ or cleared (not recorded which). This chain's CDR3 is CASSDPGQTYEQYF. Partial CDR3 DNA: TGTGCCAGCAGCGACCCGGGACAGACCTACGAG.